The clone carrying this T cell receptor (beta chain) appeared many times. Its antigen remains unknown. Unsorted libraries were generated from 2 million PBMCs. These cells had been stored in RNAlater at -80 C. The data stem from a study of neurological immune-mediated disorders. Study observations and caveats: Phylogenetic grouping assigned the repertoires of 18 of 34 multiple sclerosis patients to a single related-CDR3 cluster, representing a possible signature.

With 10-nucleotide random UMIs, 5'RACE was used to make the cDNA. Over 200 million TCR-beta sequences, together covering 15-18 subjects, were produced by every individual sequencing run that was carried out. TCRdb ran MiXCR on the 5' RACE reads and lists one entry per CDR3 protein. Here the sample spans about 74,000 distinct CDR3 sequences, 4% to 6% being singletons. The TCR originated in a man aged 18 to 30 with multiple sclerosis. The sample comprised PBMCs.

The CDR3 loop is CASRQTRQGEAFF. The CDR3 DNA reads as TGTGCCAGCAGACAAACTCGACAGGGGGAAGCTTTCTTT. The V and J genes are TRBV6-1 and TRBJ1-1, with TRBD1 matching 8 bases. CDR1 and CDR2 (germline): MNHNS, SASEGT. This CDR3 is 13 amino acids long. The J segment lost 8 bases and the V segment lost 6 bases, leaving 8 bases of the junction unmatched.